One and the same sample provided the 30 T cell receptor beta chains below, sequenced in a study of T-cell reconstitution after alpha-beta-depleted transplantation in children. The TCRbeta library incorporated unique molecular identifiers. TCRdb analysed the PCR reads with MiXCR anew, one entry per CDR3 protein. Of some 310,000 distinct CDR3 sequences in the sample, over 20% were seen once. Here the sequenced sample was PBMCs, mostly from graft donor cells, taken 180 days after TCRalphabeta/CD19-depleted stem cell transplant. Receptor source: a male patient under 18 who had a stem cell transplant for acute lymphoblastic leukemia, so the T cells may come from the graft donor.

This clonotype was detected ten times or more. The chain couples TRBV5-5 to TRBJ2-3, with no clear D. The germline V and J ends were trimmed by 2 bases and 4 bases, with 5 bases remaining between them. The CDR3 spans 12 residues. Germline lookup yields CDR1 SGHKS and CDR2 YYEKEE (reference sequence). The CDR3 sequence is CASSFKPDTQYF. In nucleotides, the CDR3 is TGTGCCAGCAGCTTCAAGCCAGATACGCAGTATTTT.

This clonotype was seen once. The chain joins TRBV4-1 to TRBJ2-1; the D is unclear. The V gene's germline CDR1 is MGHRA and CDR2 YSYEKL. CDR3 length: 15 amino acids. Trimming took off 0 bases at V and 4 bases at J, with 10 bases between the two ends. The CDR3 loop reads CASSQDFPEYNEQFF. The CDR3 DNA sequence: TGCGCCAGCAGCCAAGACTTCCCGGAGTACAATGAGCAGTTCTTC.

This rearrangement joins TRBV11-2 to TRBJ1-1; D remains unclear. Germline V gene lookup returns CDR1 SGHAT and CDR2 FQNNGV. V lost 2 bases to trimming and J lost 2 bases, with 12 bases between them. This CDR3 is built from 15 residues. This CDR3 reads CASSLIRYSNTEAFF. CDR3 DNA: TGTGCCAGCAGCTTAATTAGGTACAGCAACACTGAAGCTTTCTTT. The entire variable domain, with the rest obtained from reference TRBV11-2 and TRBJ1-1, is as follows: EAGVAQSPRYKIIEKRQSVAFWCNPISGHATLYWYQQILGQGPKLLIQFQNNGVVDDSQLPKDRFSAERLKGVDSTLKIQPAKLEDSAVYLCASSLIRYSNTEAFFGQGTRLTVV.

The V and J genes are TRBV2 and TRBJ2-1, with D hard to call. This CDR3 region has 12 residues. Germline V CDR1 and CDR2: SNHLY, FYNNEI. Trimming left V 7 bases short and J 5 bases short, with 9 bases between. Written as DNA, the CDR3 is TGTGCCAGCACGATGACTGACAATGAGCAGTTCTTC. Protein product: CASTMTDNEQFF.

The chain has TRBV7-3 and TRBJ2-3; 7 bases are shared with TRBD2. The ends lost 5 bases at V and 4 bases at J; junction bases unmatched: 12. The CDR3 totals 16 residues. Germline V gives CDR1 SGHTA, CDR2 FQGTGA. The CDR3 spells CASSPYAGLGPDTQYF. In nucleotides, the CDR3 is TGTGCCAGCAGCCCCTATGCCGGACTAGGGCCAGATACGCAGTATTTT.

This clonotype was observed a handful of times. The rearrangement uses TRBV4-1 and TRBJ2-7; 9 nucleotides agree with TRBD1. There are 16 residues in the CDR3. CDR1 and CDR2 from the germline V gene are MGHRA and YSYEKL. Trimming removed 0 bases from V and 3 bases from J; junction bases left unmatched: 6. This chain's CDR3 is CASSQEGTGPLYEQYF. Written as DNA, the CDR3 is TGCGCCAGCAGCCAAGAGGGGACAGGGCCCCTCTACGAGCAGTACTTC.

V and J are TRBV7-8 and TRBJ2-1; 8 bases align to TRBD2. This CDR3 has 18 amino acids. Unmatched junction bases numbered 15, after V lost 5 bases and J lost 3 bases. The germline gives CDR1 SGHVS, CDR2 FQNEAQ. CDR3 loop: CASSLRVGVAGHYNEQFF. The DNA of the CDR3 is TGTGCCAGCAGCCTCCGGGTCGGGGTAGCGGGACACTACAATGAGCAGTTCTTC.

In its sample, this clonotype was seen once. This chain connects TRBV6-2 or TRBV6-3 to TRBJ2-7, with 11 bases that match TRBD2. Germline assignment: CDR1 MNHEY and CDR2 SVGEGT. The CDR3 contains 14 residues. V shed 10 bases, J shed 6 bases, and the junction held 11 bases outside the gene matches. CDR3 residues: CATGASGRSGEQYF. CDR3 bases: TGTGCCACCGGGGCTAGCGGGAGGTCTGGCGAGCAGTACTTC.

J is TRBJ1-6 and V is TRBV12-3 or TRBV12-4; 9 bases are a match to TRBD1. J lost 7 bases, V lost 3 bases, and 7 bases had no gene match. CDR3 length: 16 amino acids. The CDR3 loop is CASSFAGTGKNSPLHF. CDR3 nucleotide sequence: TGTGCCAGCAGTTTCGCCGGGACAGGGAAGAATTCACCCCTCCACTTT.

Only a few counts were recorded for this clonotype. The genes are TRBV5-1 and TRBJ2-2; 12 positions agree with TRBD2. Germline V gene lookup returns CDR1 SGHRS and CDR2 YFSETQ. The length of the CDR3 is 16 residues. The V and J ends lost 4 bases and 5 bases, in that order; junction bases with no gene match: 6. The DNA for the CDR3 is TGCGCCAGCAGCCGGACTAGCGGGGAGGGAACCGGGGAGCTGTTTTTT. Translating gives CASSRTSGEGTGELFF.

The sample holds a few counts of this clonotype. The gene calls are TRBV7-9 and TRBJ2-5; weak D call: TRBD1 (6 bases). Trimming cost V 7 bases and J 0 bases, with 18 bases left between them. This CDR3 has 16 amino acids. From germline, CDR1 is SEHNR and CDR2 FQNEAQ (reference sequence). CDR3 region: CASNQQGFRYQETQYF. CDR3 nucleotide sequence: TGTGCCAGCAACCAACAGGGCTTCCGGTACCAAGAGACCCAGTACTTC.

To note about this clonotype: This may be a read error, as it is one base from a much larger clone. Without the conserved terminal phenylalanine or tryptophan, this CDR3 likely stems from a read error. The V and J genes are TRBV12-3 or TRBV12-4 and TRBJ2-3; no definite D call. V was pared by 6 bases and J by 6 bases, with 7 bases between. The CDR3 is made up of 11 amino acids. CDR3 sequence: CASSRRDTQYS. CDR3 DNA sequence: TGTGCCAGCAGCCGAAGGGATACGCAGTATTCT.

The genes are TRBV28 and TRBJ2-2; 9 bases line up with TRBD2. CDR3 size: 14 residues. The V gene end was trimmed by 6 bases and the J gene end by 6 bases; junction bases not matched to a gene: 5. Germline CDR1 MDHEN, CDR2 SYDVKM. CDR3 region: CASSLTSGAGELFF. CDR3 nucleotides: TGTGCCAGCAGCCTGACTAGCGGCGCCGGGGAGCTGTTTTTT.

This clonotype was detected only a few times. This chain connects TRBV2 to TRBJ2-1; the D is unclear. Germline CDR1 is SNHLY and CDR2 is FYNNEI. The CDR3 sequence is 12 residues long. V shed 1 base and J shed 12 bases, with 10 bases lying between them. This CDR3 is CASSEDRVWQFF. CDR3 sequence (DNA): TGTGCCAGCAGTGAAGATAGGGTATGGCAGTTCTTC.

V gene TRBV5-6 combines with J gene TRBJ2-4; D possibly uses TRBD1 or TRBD2 (5 bases each). V was clipped by 1 base and J by 7 bases, with 12 bases between them. Germline CDR1 reads SGHDT; CDR2 reads YYEEEE. The CDR3 sequence is 14 residues long. The chain's CDR3 is CASSLLKWGNIQYF. CDR3 coding DNA: TGTGCCAGCAGCTTGTTGAAGTGGGGGAACATTCAGTACTTC.

The V and J genes are TRBV5-1 and TRBJ2-4; 7 nucleotides align to TRBD2. Per the germline V gene, CDR1 is SGHRS and CDR2 is YFSETQ. The CDR3 length is 17 residues. V lost 1 base to trimming and J lost 1 base; unmatched junction nucleotides: 8. The CDR3 loop is CASSLRKTSAAKNIQYF. The CDR3 DNA reads TGCGCCAGCAGCTTGCGGAAAACTAGCGCGGCCAAAAACATTCAGTACTTC.

This clonotype was found many times. This chain joins TRBV4-1 and TRBJ2-7, with 12 bases aligning to TRBD2. The CDR3 runs to 15 residues. Germline trimming cut 3 bases from V and 3 bases from J; bases unmatched to any gene: 3. The germline V gene has CDR1 MGHRA and CDR2 YSYEKL. The CDR3 spells CASSQRTSGNYEQYF. The CDR3 coding sequence is TGCGCCAGCAGCCAGAGGACTAGCGGGAACTACGAGCAGTACTTC.

The chain couples TRBV5-1 to TRBJ2-3; 8 nucleotides line up with TRBD2. From germline, CDR1 is SGHRS and CDR2 YFSETQ. This CDR3 region has 14 residues. Trimming at V came to 6 bases and at J to 4 bases, leaving 7 bases not matched to a gene. CDR3 sequence reads: CASKPPGLADTQYF. For the CDR3, the DNA is TGCGCCAGCAAACCTCCGGGACTAGCAGATACGCAGTATTTT.

This chain connects TRBV12-3 or TRBV12-4 to TRBJ1-5; maybe TRBD1 (5 bases). V dropped 5 bases and J dropped 4 bases, with 12 bases sitting between them. The CDR3 length is 14 residues. The CDR3 loop reads CASSTGIRNQPQHF. CDR3 nucleotides: TGTGCCAGCAGTACAGGTATTCGAAATCAGCCCCAGCATTTT.

In this sample, this clonotype turned up a few times. The chain links TRBV10-3 to TRBJ2-3; 7 bases line up with TRBD2. The junction had 6 bases not matched to a gene; V was cut back by 8 bases and J by 1 base. This CDR3 has 14 amino acids. Germline V gene lookup returns CDR1 ENHRY and CDR2 SYGVKD. The CDR3 region has the DNA TGTGCCATCGGGGGACTATTACGCACAGATACGCAGTATTTT. Its protein is CAIGGLLRTDTQYF.

The CDR3 protein is CASSLQDAYSYNSPLHF. The CDR3 DNA reads TGTGCCAGCAGCTTGCAGGACGCTTACTCCTATAATTCACCCCTCCACTTT. This chain links TRBV5-6 with TRBJ1-6; D gene ambiguous. The V end lost 1 base, the J end lost 0 bases, and 11 bases lay between the germline ends. Germline V gene data show CDR1 as SGHDT and CDR2 as YYEEEE. CDR3 length equals 17 residues.

This clonotype was seen only a few times. The chain combines TRBV7-9 with TRBJ2-7, with 11 bases aligning to TRBD1. CDR3 size: 13 residues. J lost 5 bases, V lost 5 bases, and 2 bases had no gene match. Per the germline V gene, CDR1 is SEHNR and CDR2 is FQNEAQ (reference sequence). The CDR3 DNA reads as TGTGCCAGCAGCAGGACAGGGGGCCACGAGCAGTACTTC. This translates into CASSRTGGHEQYF.

The CDR3 protein is CASSLLGSFHEQFF. The CDR3 DNA follows: TGTGCCAGCAGTTTATTAGGGAGTTTCCATGAGCAGTTCTTC. The chain links TRBV27 to TRBJ2-1; a weak D match, TRBD2 (5 bases). V was pared by 1 base and J by 8 bases, with 12 bases between. CDR1 MNHEY and CDR2 SMNVEV come from the germline V gene (reference sequence). This CDR3 has 14 amino acids.

The table lists this clonotype with a few counts. At one end, the junction sequence differs from germline, possibly due to a read error. V and J are TRBV7-9 and TRBJ2-7; D perhaps matches TRBD1 (5 bases). The CDR3 is made up of 14 amino acids. Germline V gene sequence: CDR1 SEHNR, CDR2 FQNEAQ (reference sequence). The CDR3 is CAGSPATATYEQYF. The CDR3 DNA follows: TGTGCCGGCAGCCCGGCGACAGCCACCTACGAGCAGTACTTC.

Only a few counts were recorded for this clonotype. The V call is TRBV7-3, the J call TRBJ2-7; the D gene is possibly TRBD2 (5 bases). The CDR3 runs 14 residues. From germline, CDR1 is SGHTA and CDR2 FQGTGA. V dropped 5 bases and J dropped 2 bases, with 13 bases sitting between them. The CDR3 loop is CASSPLPGAYEQYF. The DNA of the CDR3 is TGTGCCAGCAGCCCCCTGCCCGGGGCCTACGAGCAGTACTTC.

CDR3 nucleotides: TGTGCCAGCAGTTACGATCGGGGAAACTACGAGCAGTACTTC. This gives the protein CASSYDRGNYEQYF. The genes are TRBV6-2 or TRBV6-3 and TRBJ2-7; possibly TRBD2 for D (5 bases). The germline V gene encodes CDR1 MNHEY and CDR2 SVGEGT. CDR3 length: 14 amino acids. V was pared by 2 bases and J by 3 bases, with 11 bases between.

This clonotype was recorded a few times. The V gene is TRBV5-1, the J gene TRBJ2-1; TRBD2 aligns across 14 bases. CDR1 is SGHRS and CDR2 is YFSETQ in the germline V gene. The CDR3 contains 16 residues. J was trimmed by 9 bases and V by 0 bases; bases with no gene match: 5. The CDR3 nucleotides read TGCGCCAGCAGCTTGGCCGGGACTAGCGGGAGTTTTGAGCAGTTCTTC. It translates to CASSLAGTSGSFEQFF.

A few counts support this clonotype. V is TRBV5-1 and J is TRBJ2-7; 9 bases are shared with TRBD2. The CDR3 sequence is 16 residues long. The germline CDR1 and CDR2 sequences are SGHRS and YFSETQ. V gave up 4 bases and J gave up 1 base; unmatched junction bases: 9. The CDR3 sequence: CASSRGGVLTSYEQYF. The DNA for the CDR3 is TGCGCCAGCAGCCGCGGGGGGGTTCTTACTTCCTACGAGCAGTACTTC.

This clonotype has more than one count but fewer than ten. CDR3 coding DNA: TGCAGCGTTGAAGATCCCGTGTGGACTGAAGCTTTCTTT. Translating gives CSVEDPVWTEAFF. This chain joins TRBV29-1 and TRBJ1-1; D not certain. Germline V gene lookup returns CDR1 SQVTM and CDR2 ANQGSEA. Trimming cost V 0 bases and J 5 bases, with 10 bases left between them. The CDR3 sequence is 13 residues long.

V and J are TRBV12-3 or TRBV12-4 and TRBJ1-1; D call uncertain. CDR3 length equals 13 residues. The V and J ends lost 2 bases and 0 bases respectively, with 4 bases between them. The CDR3 nucleotides read TGTGCCAGCAGTTTATTGCTGAACACTGAAGCTTTCTTT. This encodes CASSLLLNTEAFF.